One and the same sample provided the 22 T cell receptor beta chains below, sequenced in a study of T cells in Graves' hyperthyroidism and ophthalmopathy. Amplified regions were TCR beta CDR3 sequences from RNA transcripts. Carried out on the TCR CDR3, a first-round RT-PCR used the HTBI primer set. Each CDR3 protein is one row after TCRdb ran MiXCR on the multiplex PCR reads. The sample shows hundreds of thousands of distinct CDR3 sequences, 14% to 15% of them seen only once. The sequencing input was blood. Receptors originate from a man between 18 and 35 years old with Graves' ophthalmopathy.

There are a few counts of this clonotype. This chain connects TRBV19 to TRBJ2-1; the D gene is possibly TRBD2 (5 bases). The CDR3 runs 17 residues. V lost 0 bases, J lost 0 bases, and 12 bases lay in between. Germline assignment: CDR1 LNHDA and CDR2 SQIVND (reference sequence). The CDR3: CASSIDGLPNSYNEQFF. CDR3 DNA sequence: TGTGCCAGTAGTATAGATGGACTCCCCAACTCCTACAATGAGCAGTTCTTC.

This clonotype has more than one count but fewer than ten. A read error may explain this, as a much larger clone is one base away. This chain joins TRBV11-2 and TRBJ1-1; no clear D gene. The V and J ends lost 4 bases and 3 bases respectively, with 9 bases between them. The CDR3 sequence is 13 residues long. Germline V gene sequence: CDR1 SGHAT, CDR2 FQNNGV. The CDR3 DNA is TGTGCCAGCAGCTCAACCCGGGACACTGAAGCTTTCTTT. Its translation: CASSSTRDTEAFF.

In this sample, this clonotype turned up many times. This chain uses TRBV13 with TRBJ2-3; 16 positions match TRBD2. With V trimmed by 5 bases and J by 9 bases, 5 bases remained unmatched. The CDR3 has 15 amino acids. From germline, CDR1 is PRHDT and CDR2 FYEKMQ (reference sequence). CDR3 nucleotides: TGTGCCAGCAGCCAGGGGACTAGCGGGAGGGACACGCAGTATTTT. The encoded protein is CASSQGTSGRDTQYF.

A note on this clonotype: The junction departs from germline at one end; a sequencing error may be responsible. The chain uses TRBV9 and TRBJ2-3; D remains unclear. The length of the CDR3 is 15 residues. Germline CDR1 and CDR2: SGDLS and YYNGEE. CDR3 sequence: CAGSPRTGGTDTQYF. CDR3 nucleotides: TGTGCCGGCAGCCCCCGGACCGGCGGCACAGATACGCAGTATTTT.

This clonotype was counted only a few times. The chain links TRBV27 to TRBJ2-7, with 7 bases aligning to TRBD1. Germline CDR1 and CDR2: MNHEY and SMNVEV (reference sequence). This CDR3 comprises 12 residues. Trimming took 4 bases from V and 5 from J; bases not matched to a gene: 2. In nucleotides, the CDR3 is TGTGCCAGCAGTTACAGGGGCCACGAGCAGTACTTC. Protein: CASSYRGHEQYF.

This clonotype came up many times. V is TRBV7-9 and J is TRBJ2-1; D not certain. Trimming shortened V by 6 bases and J by 14 bases, and 14 bases separated the two germline ends. The CDR3 totals 11 residues. Germline V gene sequence: CDR1 SEHNR, CDR2 FQNEAQ (reference sequence). CDR3 sequence: CASSWTDWEFF. For the CDR3, the DNA is TGTGCCAGCAGTTGGACCGACTGGGAGTTCTTC.

This clonotype came up a few times. The chain uses TRBV7-9 and TRBJ2-7; no clear D. Germline values: CDR1 SEHNR, CDR2 FQNEAQ (reference sequence). V dropped 8 bases and J dropped 5 bases, with 7 bases sitting between them. This CDR3 has 10 amino acids. The DNA for the CDR3 is TGTGCCAGCTCGTCAGACGAGCAGTACTTC. Protein sequence: CASSSDEQYF.

This clonotype was counted at least ten times. The genes are TRBV6-5 and TRBJ1-2; D possibly corresponds to TRBD1 (5 bases). V was clipped by 0 bases and J by 3 bases, with 11 bases between them. Germline V CDR1 and CDR2: MNHEY, SVGAGI. The CDR3 totals 15 residues. As DNA, the CDR3 is TGTGCCAGCAGTTACTCGACAGCCACCTACTATGGCTACACCTTC. Translated, it gives CASSYSTATYYGYTF.

This clonotype was counted many times. The chain uses TRBV5-1 and TRBJ2-2; no clear D. V lost 0 bases and J 5 bases, leaving 11 bases between the germline ends. The CDR3 contains 15 residues. The germline V gene encodes CDR1 SGHRS and CDR2 YFSETQ. For the CDR3, the DNA is TGCGCCAGCAGCTTGGCCCTTGGGCTGACCGGGGAGCTGTTTTTT. Its protein product is CASSLALGLTGELFF.

This clonotype has a count of ten or more. The chain carries TRBV27 and TRBJ2-3; D unresolved. Deletions cut 1 base from V and 0 bases from J, with 17 bases between. The germline CDR1 and CDR2 sequences are MNHEY and SMNVEV (reference sequence). The CDR3 extends over 18 amino acids. The CDR3 protein is CASSLLGPAAHSTDTQYF. The DNA of the CDR3 is TGTGCCAGCAGTTTATTGGGTCCGGCGGCCCATAGCACAGATACGCAGTATTTT.

In its sample, this clonotype was seen many times. The V call is TRBV7-2, the J call TRBJ1-4; 10 bases align to TRBD1. This CDR3 comprises 15 residues. Germline V gene sequence: CDR1 SGHTA, CDR2 FQGNSA. J lost 7 bases, V lost 5 bases, and 7 bases had no gene match. CDR3 in DNA: TGTGCCAGCAGCGCTACCGGGACAGGGGCTGAAAAACTGTTTTTT. Amino acid sequence: CASSATGTGAEKLFF. Together with reference TRBV7-2 and TRBJ1-4, the CDR3 gives the full variable domain: GAGVSQSPSNKVTEKGKDVELRCDPISGHTALYWYRQSLGQGLEFLIYFQGNSAPDKSGLPSDRFSAERTGGSVSTLTIQRTQQEDSAVYLCASSATGTGAEKLFFGSGTQLSVL.

This clonotype was recorded many times. V and J are TRBV14 and TRBJ2-7; possibly TRBD1 for D (6 bases). From germline, CDR1 is SGHDN and CDR2 FVKESK. The V gene lost 3 bases and the J gene lost 2 bases, with 11 bases spanning the gap. This CDR3 spans 14 amino acids. CDR3 sequence: CASSHTGFPYEQYF. CDR3 bases: TGTGCCAGCAGCCATACAGGGTTTCCCTACGAGCAGTACTTC.

The V gene is TRBV6-5, the J gene TRBJ1-1; D is perhaps TRBD1 (5 bases). V lost 0 bases and J 7 bases, leaving 12 bases between the germline ends. CDR1 is MNHEY and CDR2 is SVGAGI in the germline V gene. This CDR3 is built from 14 residues. The CDR3 sequence: CASSYSLGVGEAFF. The CDR3 region has the DNA TGTGCCAGCAGTTACTCGTTGGGGGTCGGTGAAGCTTTCTTT.

The CDR3 DNA follows: TGTGCCAGCAGTTTAAGGGGGGGGTTCGACACCGGGGAGCTGTTTTTT. The encoded protein is CASSLRGGFDTGELFF. V gene TRBV12-3 or TRBV12-4 combines with J gene TRBJ2-2; a possible D gene is TRBD2 (7 bases). This CDR3 has 16 amino acids. V was pared by 2 bases and J by 3 bases, with 13 bases between.

This clonotype has ten or more counts. The V gene is TRBV7-9, the J gene TRBJ1-2; no reliable D call. Looked up from germline, CDR1 is SEHNR and CDR2 is FQNEAQ (reference sequence). Trimming removed 3 bases at V and 4 bases at J, with 12 bases between. CDR3 length: 14 residues. In DNA form, the CDR3 reads TGTGCCAGCAGCTTGGGCGGAGACATCTATGGCTACACCTTC. Translating gives CASSLGGDIYGYTF.

The chain employs TRBV5-4 and TRBJ1-1; D might be TRBD1 (5 bases). The germline V gene has CDR1 SGHNT and CDR2 YYREEE (reference sequence). The CDR3 spans 15 residues. The V gene lost 4 bases and the J gene lost 1 base, with 14 bases spanning the gap. CDR3 loop: CASSQLAGTNTEAFF. The CDR3 bases are TGTGCCAGCAGCCAACTGGCAGGGACGAACACTGAAGCTTTCTTT.

Many counts were recorded for this clonotype. This chain uses TRBV7-8 with TRBJ2-1, with unresolved D. Per germline, CDR1 SGHVS and CDR2 FQNEAQ. CDR3 length: 12 residues. V dropped 5 bases and J dropped 2 bases, with 4 bases sitting between them. This CDR3 is CASSTPYNEQFF. As DNA, the CDR3 is TGTGCCAGCAGCACCCCCTACAATGAGCAGTTCTTC.

This clonotype came up many times. V usage is TRBV3-1 and J usage is TRBJ2-3; D uncertain. Trimming took off 0 bases at V and 8 bases at J, with 9 bases between the two ends. This CDR3 has 13 amino acids. CDR1 is LGHDT, CDR2 YNNKEL, per germline (reference sequence). CDR3 in DNA: TGTGCCAGCAGCCAAGATCCCTCGGGTACGCAGTATTTT. Translation: CASSQDPSGTQYF.

This clonotype was counted ten times or more. V is TRBV19 and J is TRBJ1-6; D is unclear. The CDR3 extends over 17 amino acids. Germline assignment: CDR1 LNHDA and CDR2 SQIVND (reference sequence). The V and J ends lost 4 bases and 5 bases respectively, with 18 bases between them. The CDR3, as DNA: TGTGCCAGTAGTAACAACGATCGCTGGGCCGATAATTCACCCCTCCACTTT. This encodes CASSNNDRWADNSPLHF. Full variable domain (outside the CDR3, taken from reference TRBV19 and TRBJ1-6): DGGITQSPKYLFRKEGQNVTLSCEQNLNHDAMYWYRQDPGQGLRLIYYSQIVNDFQKGDIAEGYSVSREKKESFPLTVTSAQKNPTAFYLCASSNNDRWADNSPLHFGNGTRLTVT.

This clonotype was seen more than once but under ten times. This chain uses TRBV27 with TRBJ2-7, with a weak D call TRBD2 (7 bases). Trimming took 4 bases from V and 0 from J, leaving 13 bases between them. CDR3 length: 15 amino acids. CDR1 and CDR2 from the germline V gene are MNHEY and SMNVEV (reference sequence). The CDR3 coding sequence is TGTGCCAGCAGTTATCCCGGGGGGCCCTCCTACGAGCAGTACTTC. It yields the protein CASSYPGGPSYEQYF.

At least ten counts were recorded for this clonotype. The rearrangement links TRBV20-1 to TRBJ2-4; the D is unclear. The ends were cut back, 4 bases at V and 8 bases at J, with 15 bases in the middle. The germline V gene has CDR1 DFQATT and CDR2 SNEGSKA (reference sequence). The CDR3 has 13 residues. CDR3 coding DNA: TGCAGTGCTACCCCGGCTACGTTAGACATTCAGTACTTC. It yields the protein CSATPATLDIQYF.

The chain links TRBV19 to TRBJ2-1; D may correspond to TRBD1 or TRBD2 (5 bases each). The CDR3 has 15 residues. V was trimmed by 5 bases and J by 0 bases, leaving 11 bases between them. The germline gives CDR1 LNHDA, CDR2 SQIVND (reference sequence). The CDR3 is CASSGTVSSYNEQFF. As DNA, the CDR3 is TGTGCCAGTAGTGGGACGGTCAGCTCCTACAATGAGCAGTTCTTC. The whole variable domain, remainder taken from reference TRBV19 and TRBJ2-1, is DGGITQSPKYLFRKEGQNVTLSCEQNLNHDAMYWYRQDPGQGLRLIYYSQIVNDFQKGDIAEGYSVSREKKESFPLTVTSAQKNPTAFYLCASSGTVSSYNEQFFGPGTRLTVL.